A selection of T cell receptor beta chains follows, all from one sample in a study of blood T cell repertoires in COVID-19. The assay was immunoSEQ multiplex PCR, and TCRdb's table has in-frame clones only and misses some. The sample holds approximately 280,000 clones, 75% to 90% seen once. Input material: peripheral blood. These receptors came from a man in his fifties or sixties with acute or convalescent COVID-19. CDR3s include the opening cysteine and the closing phenylalanine or tryptophan. The D gene is left open where the match is weak. A clone size is listed for some rows: how often the clone was seen (once, few, many), or a class if it is expanded.

TRBV6-5	TRBJ2-2	.	TRBD2	CASTPGGYHPGELFF	TGTGCCAGCACCCCCGGGGGGTACCACCCCGGGGAGCTGTTTTTT
TRBV5-1	TRBJ1-2	.	TRBD1	CASSLSTGGDYGYTF	TGCGCCAGCAGCTTATCGACAGGGGGCGACTATGGCTACACCTTC
TRBV7-2	TRBJ1-2	.	TRBD1	CASSSRQGGGYTF	TGTGCCAGCAGCTCCAGACAGGGTGGGGGCTACACCTTC
TRBV3-1/TRBV3-2	TRBJ2-7	.	.	CASSSAYEQYF	TGTGCCAGCAGCTCCGCCTACGAGCAGTACTTC
TRBV6-5	TRBJ2-3	once	.	CASSLYQGNTQYF	TGTGCCAGCAGCCTATATCAGGGGAATACGCAGTATTTT
TRBV6-4	TRBJ1-1	.	TRBD1	CASSDSTGGRTFF	TGTGCCAGCAGTGACTCGACAGGGGGCCGGACTTTCTTT
TRBV5-4	TRBJ1-4	.	.	CASSSWTATNEKLFF	TGTGCCAGCAGCTCTTGGACAGCAACTAATGAAAAACTGTTTTTT
TRBV21-1	TRBJ1-1	.	.	CASSARQGLRDRTEAFF	TGTGCCAGCAGCGCCCGACAGGGGTTAAGGGATAGGACTGAAGCTTTCTTT
TRBV5-1	TRBJ2-7	.	TRBD1	CASSSFGQGALQSLEQYF	TGCGCCAGCAGCTCATTCGGGCAGGGGGCGCTTCAATCCCTCGAGCAGTACTTC
TRBV9	TRBJ1-3	.	.	CASSVTGEPGNTIYF	TGTGCCAGCAGCGTTACCGGGGAGCCTGGAAACACCATATATTTT
TRBV9	TRBJ2-1	.	.	CASSVGRALNEQFF	TGTGCCAGCAGCGTAGGTAGAGCGCTAAATGAGCAGTTCTTC
TRBV7-9	TRBJ2-1	.	TRBD1	CASSFLREQGASYNEQFF	TGTGCCAGCAGCTTTCTGAGGGAGCAGGGGGCTTCCTACAATGAGCAGTTCTTC
TRBV19	TRBJ2-3	.	TRBD1	CASSMRQGVTDTQYF	TGTGCCAGTAGTATGAGACAGGGAGTAACAGATACGCAGTATTTT
TRBV30	TRBJ2-7	.	.	CAWSGGPYEQYF	TGTGCCTGGAGTGGCGGGCCCTACGAGCAGTACTTC
TRBV7-9	TRBJ1-1	once	TRBD1	CASSPDRASWLDTEAFF	TGTGCCAGCAGCCCGGACAGGGCCTCGTGGTTGGACACTGAAGCTTTCTTT
TRBV12-5	TRBJ2-2	.	.	CASARDTANTGELFF	TGTGCTAGTGCCCGGGATACCGCGAACACCGGGGAGCTGTTTTTT
TRBV6-2/TRBV6-3	TRBJ2-2	.	.	CASSPTSTGELFF	TGTGCCAGCAGTCCGACTAGCACCGGGGAGCTGTTTTTT
TRBV14	TRBJ2-1	.	TRBD1	CASSRTGRFYNEQFF	TGTGCCAGCAGTCGGACAGGGAGGTTCTACAATGAGCAGTTCTTC
TRBV13	TRBJ1-1	.	.	CASSLGPEIGAEAFF	TGTGCCAGCAGCTTAGGTCCCGAGATCGGGGCTGAAGCTTTCTTT
TRBV5-1	TRBJ2-1	.	.	CASSLGTNNEQFF	TGCGCCAGCAGCTTGGGGACAAACAATGAGCAGTTCTTC
TRBV4-2	TRBJ2-2	.	.	CASSHGGHANTGELFF	TGTGCCAGCAGCCACGGAGGCCACGCGAACACCGGGGAGCTGTTTTTT
TRBV7-9	TRBJ2-6	.	.	CASSLWLLGANVLTF	TGTGCCAGCAGCTTATGGCTCCTTGGGGCCAACGTCCTGACTTTC
TRBV29-1	TRBJ2-5	.	TRBD2	CSVAGLPQETQYF	TGCAGCGTTGCGGGACTACCACAAGAGACCCAGTACTTC
TRBV18	TRBJ1-3	.	TRBD1	CASSPVRQGASGNTIYF	TGTGCCAGCTCACCAGTGCGACAGGGGGCTTCTGGAAACACCATATATTTT
TRBV9	TRBJ2-7	.	TRBD1	CASSAPGGEQYF	TGTGCCAGCAGCGCACCAGGGGGCGAGCAGTACTTC
TRBV5-1	TRBJ1-2	.	.	CASSLEPDTYGYTF	TGCGCCAGCAGCTTGGAACCTGACACATATGGCTACACCTTC
TRBV30	TRBJ1-1	.	TRBD1	CAWSTRGPKPEAFF	TGTGCCTGGAGTACCAGGGGGCCAAAGCCTGAAGCTTTCTTT
TRBV27	TRBJ1-2	many	TRBD1	CASSLGSTGVYGYTF	TGTGCCAGCAGTTTGGGTTCGACAGGGGTTTATGGCTACACCTTC
TRBV19	TRBJ2-6	.	TRBD1	CASSPTGSSGANVLTF	TGTGCCAGTAGTCCGACAGGGTCCTCTGGGGCCAACGTCCTGACTTTC
TRBV19	TRBJ2-7	.	.	CASSLPDSRYEQYF	TGTGCCAGTAGTCTCCCGGACAGCCGGTACGAGCAGTACTTC
TRBV4-1	TRBJ1-1	.	TRBD1	CASSQEDRETEAFF	TGCGCCAGCAGCCAAGAGGACAGGGAAACTGAAGCTTTCTTT
TRBV29-1	TRBJ1-2	.	.	CSVDTRGYGYTF	TGCAGCGTTGATACCCGGGGCTATGGCTACACCTTC
TRBV19	TRBJ2-7	.	TRBD1	CASSTGAPPYEQYF	TGTGCCAGCTCAACAGGGGCCCCCCCCTACGAGCAGTACTTC
TRBV6-1	TRBJ2-7	.	TRBD1	CASSEGRDSYEQYF	TGTGCCAGCAGTGAAGGAAGGGACAGCTACGAGCAGTACTTC
TRBV12-3/TRBV12-4	TRBJ2-2	.	.	CASSLFLPGELFF	TGTGCCAGCAGTTTATTCCTCCCCGGGGAGCTGTTTTTT
TRBV5-1	TRBJ2-5	.	TRBD1	CASSLGTGEETQYF	TGCGCCAGCAGCTTGGGGACAGGCGAAGAGACCCAGTACTTC
TRBV24-1	TRBJ1-5	.	.	CATSGSDTYQPQHF	TGTGCCACCAGTGGTTCGGACACGTATCAGCCCCAGCATTTT
TRBV18	TRBJ1-2	once	.	CASAQAGLWVDYGYTF	TGTGCCAGCGCTCAAGCGGGGCTTTGGGTTGATTATGGCTACACCTTC
TRBV15	TRBJ2-5	.	TRBD2	CATMTPGLLETQYF	TGTGCCACCATGACGCCGGGACTACTTGAGACCCAGTACTTC
TRBV2	TRBJ2-7	once	TRBD1	CASRPGQGNYEQYF	TGTGCCAGCAGACCCGGACAGGGGAACTACGAGCAGTACTTC
TRBV5-1	TRBJ1-5	once	.	CASSFRPGDQPQHF	TGCGCCAGCAGCTTTCGGCCAGGCGATCAGCCCCAGCATTTT
TRBV10-3	TRBJ1-4	.	TRBD1	CAISERDSYNEKLFF	TGTGCCATCAGTGAAAGGGACAGCTATAATGAAAAACTGTTTTTT
TRBV2	TRBJ2-3	once	TRBD2	CASSAGLAGVDTQYF	TGTGCCAGCAGTGCCGGACTAGCGGGGGTCGATACGCAGTATTTT
TRBV19	TRBJ1-1	.	.	CASANRARTEAFF	TGTGCCAGTGCTAACAGGGCCCGCACTGAAGCTTTCTTT
TRBV6-5	TRBJ1-4	.	.	CASRDNQIEKLFF	TGTGCCAGCAGAGACAACCAGATTGAAAAACTGTTTTTT
TRBV6-8	TRBJ1-5	.	.	CASRRGTHSNQPQHF	TGTGCCAGCAGACGCGGGACCCACAGCAATCAGCCCCAGCATTTT
TRBV4-1	TRBJ2-1	.	.	CASSQGSDTPEQFF	TGCGCCAGCAGCCAGGGGAGCGACACGCCTGAGCAGTTCTTC
TRBV7-9	TRBJ2-1	.	TRBD2	CASSPGLAGGGDEQFF	TGTGCCAGCAGCCCGGGACTAGCGGGGGGAGGGGATGAGCAGTTCTTC
TRBV13	TRBJ2-5	.	.	CASSPLKLGRQETQYF	TGTGCCAGCAGCCCCCTTAAGCTAGGTCGGCAAGAGACCCAGTACTTC
TRBV6-5	TRBJ2-3	.	TRBD2	CATVLAGPQDTQYF	TGTGCCACCGTACTAGCGGGACCCCAGGATACGCAGTATTTT
TRBV19	TRBJ1-5	.	.	CASSWTASTTGNQPQHF	TGTGCCAGTAGTTGGACAGCCTCCACCACTGGCAATCAGCCCCAGCATTTT
TRBV5-1	TRBJ1-1	.	.	CASSLGGGDAEAFF	TGCGCCAGCAGCTTGGGCGGGGGGGACGCTGAAGCTTTCTTT
TRBV6-5	TRBJ2-2	.	.	CASSKQGPNTGELFF	TGTGCCAGCAGTAAACAGGGACCAAACACCGGGGAGCTGTTTTTT
TRBV18	TRBJ1-2	once	.	CASSPLGGGYTF	TGTGCCAGCTCACCCCTAGGGGGAGGCTACACCTTC
TRBV12-5	TRBJ2-7	once	.	CASGWDTSYEQYF	TGTGCTAGTGGTTGGGACACCTCCTACGAGCAGTACTTC
TRBV14	TRBJ1-2	once	.	CASSQGQGYGYTF	TGTGCCAGCAGCCAAGGGCAGGGGTATGGCTACACCTTC
TRBV6-4	TRBJ1-5	.	.	CASTSPEGGGQPQHF	TGTGCCAGTACTTCTCCCGAAGGTGGCGGTCAGCCCCAGCATTTT